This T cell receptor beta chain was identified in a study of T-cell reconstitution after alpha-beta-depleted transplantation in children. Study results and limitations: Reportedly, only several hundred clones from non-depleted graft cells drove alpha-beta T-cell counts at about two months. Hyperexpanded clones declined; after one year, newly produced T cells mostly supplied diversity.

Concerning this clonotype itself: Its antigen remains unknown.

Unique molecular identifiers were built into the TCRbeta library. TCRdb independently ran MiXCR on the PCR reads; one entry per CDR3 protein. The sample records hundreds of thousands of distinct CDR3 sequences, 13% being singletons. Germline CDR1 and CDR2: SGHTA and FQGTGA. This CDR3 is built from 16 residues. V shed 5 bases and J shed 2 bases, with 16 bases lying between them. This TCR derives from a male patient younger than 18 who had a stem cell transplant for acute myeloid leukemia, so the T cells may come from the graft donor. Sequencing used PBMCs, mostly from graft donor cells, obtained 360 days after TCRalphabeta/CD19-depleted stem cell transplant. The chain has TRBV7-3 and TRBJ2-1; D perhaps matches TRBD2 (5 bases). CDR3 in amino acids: CASSPWGAGAYNEQFF. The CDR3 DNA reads TGTGCCAGCAGCCCTTGGGGAGCTGGGGCCTACAATGAGCAGTTCTTC.